This T cell receptor (beta chain) emerged from a study of response to subunit inactivated influenza vaccine. Trimming took 2 bases from V and 1 from J; bases not matched to a gene: 7. The CDR3 consists of 16 residues. Germline V gene lookup returns CDR1 SGHAT and CDR2 FQNNGV. MiXCR, run by TCRdb on the RT-PCR reads, gives a single entry per CDR3 protein. The data show about 540,000 distinct CDR3 sequences, approximately 20% seen once. These records were also assigned to another study, of T cells expressing NK-cell markers. That paper states: Scientists made TCR beta cDNA using 5'RACE template switching with UMIs.

This sequence joins TRBV11-2 and TRBJ1-1, with 7 bases identical to TRBD1. Sequenced here: CD4+ T cells sorted from PBMCs, sampled about 13 days after vaccination. The sequence was collected from a man over 45 who received an inactivated influenza vaccine. The CDR3 region has the DNA TGTGCCAGCAGCTTAACGACCGGGACAGCGAACACTGAAGCTTTCTTT. This sequence encodes CASSLTTGTANTEAFF.